This section outlines one TCR beta chain sequence together with its context. This sample is part of a study of blood T cell repertoires in COVID-19. Original handling: Nucleated cell number was recorded as an estimate derived from reference gene primer amplification. Produced via immunoSEQ multiplex PCR; TCRdb's table is partial and in-frame only. Clonal size and the V and J genes are those of that table, whereas D and trimming came from the DNA. The repertoire holds a few hundred thousand clones, around 87% seen once, with more than 4.5% in the top ten. The source is a woman in her fifties or sixties with COVID-19, enrolled during active disease. Sequenced material: peripheral blood.

The CDR3 sequence is CASAHGVGSYNEQFF. CDR3 bases: TGTGCCAGCGCTCACGGGGTGGGGTCCTACAATGAGCAGTTCTTC. The V gene is TRBV6-5, the J gene TRBJ2-1; D possibly corresponds to TRBD2 (5 bases). CDR1 is MNHEY and CDR2 is SVGAGI in the germline V gene. Trimming removed 8 bases from V and 1 base from J, with 15 bases in between. There are 15 residues in the CDR3.